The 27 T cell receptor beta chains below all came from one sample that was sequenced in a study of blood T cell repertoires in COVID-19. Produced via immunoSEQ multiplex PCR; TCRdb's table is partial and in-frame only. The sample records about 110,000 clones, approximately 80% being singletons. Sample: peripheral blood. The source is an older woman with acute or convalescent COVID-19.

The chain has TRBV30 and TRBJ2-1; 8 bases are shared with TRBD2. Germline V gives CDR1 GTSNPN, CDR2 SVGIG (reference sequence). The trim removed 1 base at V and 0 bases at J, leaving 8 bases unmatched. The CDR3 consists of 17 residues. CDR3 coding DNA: TGTGCCTGGAGTGCCCCGACTAGCGCCTACTCCTACAATGAGCAGTTCTTC. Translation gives CAWSAPTSAYSYNEQFF.

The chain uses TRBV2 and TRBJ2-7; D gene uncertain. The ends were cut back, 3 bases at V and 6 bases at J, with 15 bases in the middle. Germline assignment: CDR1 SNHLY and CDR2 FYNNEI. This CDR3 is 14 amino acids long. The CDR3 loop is CASSDGTAPGEQYF. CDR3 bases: TGTGCCAGCAGTGATGGTACAGCTCCAGGCGAGCAGTACTTC.

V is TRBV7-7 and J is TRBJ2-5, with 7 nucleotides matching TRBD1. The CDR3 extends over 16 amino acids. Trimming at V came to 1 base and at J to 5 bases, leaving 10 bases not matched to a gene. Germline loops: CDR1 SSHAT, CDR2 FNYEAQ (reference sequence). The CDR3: CASSLVGTDPPETQYF. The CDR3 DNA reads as TGTGCCAGCAGCTTAGTGGGGACAGACCCTCCGGAGACCCAGTACTTC.

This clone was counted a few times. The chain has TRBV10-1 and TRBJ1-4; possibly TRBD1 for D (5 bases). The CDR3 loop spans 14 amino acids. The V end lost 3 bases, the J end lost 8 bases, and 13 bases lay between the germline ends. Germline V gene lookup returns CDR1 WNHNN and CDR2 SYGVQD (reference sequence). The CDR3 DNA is TGCGCCAGCAGTGATGGGGCCGGGGGAGAAAAACTGTTTTTT. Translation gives CASSDGAGGEKLFF.

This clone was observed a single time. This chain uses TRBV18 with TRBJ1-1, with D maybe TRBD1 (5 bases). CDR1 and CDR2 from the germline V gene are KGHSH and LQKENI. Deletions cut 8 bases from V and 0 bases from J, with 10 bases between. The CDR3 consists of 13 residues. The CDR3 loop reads CASQQGVNTEAFF. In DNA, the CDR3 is TGTGCCAGCCAGCAGGGTGTGAACACTGAAGCTTTCTTT. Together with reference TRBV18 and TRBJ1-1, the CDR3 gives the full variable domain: NAGVMQNPRHLVRRRGQEARLRCSPMKGHSHVYWYRQLPEEGLKFMVYLQKENIIDESGMPKERFSAEFPKEGPSILRIQQVVRGDSAAYFCASQQGVNTEAFFGQGTRLTVV.

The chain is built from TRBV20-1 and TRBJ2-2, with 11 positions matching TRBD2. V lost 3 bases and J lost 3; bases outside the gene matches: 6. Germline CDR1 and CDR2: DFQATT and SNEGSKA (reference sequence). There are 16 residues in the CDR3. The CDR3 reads CSASSLAGGHTGELFF. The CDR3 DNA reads TGCAGTGCTAGTTCCCTAGCGGGAGGCCACACCGGGGAGCTGTTTTTT.

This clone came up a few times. This CDR3 reads CASSPLDRVVTEAFF. The DNA of the CDR3 is TGTGCCAGCAGCCCTTTGGACAGGGTAGTCACTGAAGCTTTCTTT. The J gene is TRBJ1-1, the V gene TRBV5-5, with 8 nucleotides matching TRBD1. Germline CDR1 reads SGHKS; CDR2 reads YYEKEE (reference sequence). The CDR3 covers 15 residues. V lost 4 bases to trimming and J lost 4 bases; unmatched junction nucleotides: 9.

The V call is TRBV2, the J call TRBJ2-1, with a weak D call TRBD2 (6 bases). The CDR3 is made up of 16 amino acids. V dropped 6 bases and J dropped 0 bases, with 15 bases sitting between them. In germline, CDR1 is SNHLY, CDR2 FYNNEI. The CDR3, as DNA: TGTGCCAGCAGCACCCGGGGGTTCTACTCCTACAATGAGCAGTTCTTC. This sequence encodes CASSTRGFYSYNEQFF.

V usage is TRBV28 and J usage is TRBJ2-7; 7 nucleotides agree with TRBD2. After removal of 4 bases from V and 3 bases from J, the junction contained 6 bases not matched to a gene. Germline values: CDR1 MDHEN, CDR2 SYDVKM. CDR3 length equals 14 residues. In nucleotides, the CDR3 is TGTGCCAGCAGTTCCCCAGGGAGGGTCTACGAGCAGTACTTC. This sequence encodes CASSSPGRVYEQYF.

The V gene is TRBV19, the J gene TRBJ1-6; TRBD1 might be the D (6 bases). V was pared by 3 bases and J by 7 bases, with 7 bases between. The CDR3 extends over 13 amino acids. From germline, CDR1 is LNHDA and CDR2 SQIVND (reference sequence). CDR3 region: CASSMRGNSPLHF. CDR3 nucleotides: TGTGCCAGTAGTATGAGGGGGAATTCACCCCTCCACTTT.

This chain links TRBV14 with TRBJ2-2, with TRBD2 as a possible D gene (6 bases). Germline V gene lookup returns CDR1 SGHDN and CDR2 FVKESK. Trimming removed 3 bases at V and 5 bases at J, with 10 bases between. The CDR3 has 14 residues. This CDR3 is CASSQGRGTGELFF. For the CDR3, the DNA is TGTGCCAGCAGCCAGGGACGGGGGACCGGGGAGCTGTTTTTT.

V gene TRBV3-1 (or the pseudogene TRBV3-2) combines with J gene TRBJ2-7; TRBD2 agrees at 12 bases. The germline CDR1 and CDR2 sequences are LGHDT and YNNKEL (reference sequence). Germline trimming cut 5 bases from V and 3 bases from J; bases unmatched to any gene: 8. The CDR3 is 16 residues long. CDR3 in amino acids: CASSNTLAGGYYEQYF. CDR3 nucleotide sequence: TGTGCCAGCAGCAATACACTAGCGGGGGGCTACTACGAGCAGTACTTC.

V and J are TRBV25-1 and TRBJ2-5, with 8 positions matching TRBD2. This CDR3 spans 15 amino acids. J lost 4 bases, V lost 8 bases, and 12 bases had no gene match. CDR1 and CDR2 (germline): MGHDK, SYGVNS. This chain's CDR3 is CASAPGTRGSETQYF. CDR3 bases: TGTGCCAGCGCTCCGGGGACTAGGGGTTCAGAGACCCAGTACTTC.

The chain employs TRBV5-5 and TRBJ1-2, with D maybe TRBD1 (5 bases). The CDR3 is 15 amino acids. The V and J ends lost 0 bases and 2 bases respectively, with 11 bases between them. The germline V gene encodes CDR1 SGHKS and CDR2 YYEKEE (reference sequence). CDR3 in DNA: TGTGCCAGCAGCTTGGATCCAGGGAGGAACTATGGCTACACCTTC. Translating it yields CASSLDPGRNYGYTF.

CDR3 protein: CASSPTMPPGENYGYTF. CDR3 DNA: TGTGCCAGCTCACCCACGATGCCGCCAGGGGAGAACTATGGCTACACCTTC. The rearrangement uses TRBV18 and TRBJ1-2; D is possibly TRBD1 (6 bases). From germline, CDR1 is KGHSH and CDR2 LQKENI. The CDR3 contains 17 residues. Deletions cut 3 bases from V and 2 bases from J, with 19 bases between.

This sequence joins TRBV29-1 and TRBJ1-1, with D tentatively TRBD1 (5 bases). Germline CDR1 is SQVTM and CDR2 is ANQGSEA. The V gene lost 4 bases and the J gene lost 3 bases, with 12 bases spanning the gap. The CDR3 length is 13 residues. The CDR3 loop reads CSVVGRAHTEAFF. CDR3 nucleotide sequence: TGCAGCGTTGTTGGCAGGGCCCACACTGAAGCTTTCTTT.

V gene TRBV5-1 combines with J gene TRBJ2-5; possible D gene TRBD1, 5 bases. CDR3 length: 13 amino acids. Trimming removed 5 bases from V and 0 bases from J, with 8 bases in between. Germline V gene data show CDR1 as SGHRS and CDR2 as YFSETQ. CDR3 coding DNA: TGCGCCAGCAGTACAGGAAACCAAGAGACCCAGTACTTC. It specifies CASSTGNQETQYF. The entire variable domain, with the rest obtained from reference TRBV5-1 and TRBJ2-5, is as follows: KAGVTQTPRYLIKTRGQQVTLSCSPISGHRSVSWYQQTPGQGLQFLFEYFSETQRNKGNFPGRFSGRQFSNSRSEMNVSTLELGDSALYLCASSTGNQETQYFGPGTRLLVL.

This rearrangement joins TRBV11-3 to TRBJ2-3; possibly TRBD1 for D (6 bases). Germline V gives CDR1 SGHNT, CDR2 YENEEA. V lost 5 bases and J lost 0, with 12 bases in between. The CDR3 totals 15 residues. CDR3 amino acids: CASSRDGQSTDTQYF. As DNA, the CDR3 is TGTGCCAGCAGCCGAGACGGACAGAGCACAGATACGCAGTATTTT.

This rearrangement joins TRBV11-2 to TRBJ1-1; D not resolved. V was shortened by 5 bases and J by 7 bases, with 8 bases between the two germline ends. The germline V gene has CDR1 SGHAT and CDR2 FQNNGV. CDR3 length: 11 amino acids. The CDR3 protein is CASSVRDEAFF. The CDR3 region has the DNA TGTGCCAGCAGCGTGAGGGATGAAGCTTTCTTT.

CDR3 amino acids: CASSHRALAYNEQFF. As DNA, the CDR3 is TGTGCCAGCAGCCATCGGGCCCTAGCGTACAATGAGCAGTTCTTC. The chain couples TRBV3-1 (or the pseudogene TRBV3-2) to TRBJ2-1, with D tentatively TRBD2 (6 bases). V lost 3 bases to trimming and J lost 4 bases, with 13 bases between them. Germline CDR1 is LGHDT and CDR2 is YNNKEL (reference sequence). The CDR3 totals 15 residues.

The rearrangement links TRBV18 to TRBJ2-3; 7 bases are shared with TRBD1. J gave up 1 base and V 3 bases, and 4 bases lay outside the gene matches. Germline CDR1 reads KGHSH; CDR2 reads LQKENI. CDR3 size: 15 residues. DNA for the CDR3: TGTGCCAGCTCACCGAACAGGGGAGGCACAGATACGCAGTATTTT. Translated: CASSPNRGGTDTQYF.

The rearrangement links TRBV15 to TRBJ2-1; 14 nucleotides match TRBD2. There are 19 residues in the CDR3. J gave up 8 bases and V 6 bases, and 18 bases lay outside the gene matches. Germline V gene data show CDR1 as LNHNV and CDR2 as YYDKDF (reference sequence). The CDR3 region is CATRGGAGLAGGLVDEQFF. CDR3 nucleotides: TGTGCCACCAGGGGAGGTGCAGGACTAGCGGGGGGCCTAGTCGATGAGCAGTTCTTC. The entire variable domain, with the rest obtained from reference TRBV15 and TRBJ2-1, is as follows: DAMVIQNPRYQVTQFGKPVTLSCSQTLNHNVMYWYQQKSSQAPKLLFHYYDKDFNNEADTPDNFQSRRPNTSFCFLDIRSPGLGDTAMYLCATRGGAGLAGGLVDEQFFGPGTRLTVL.

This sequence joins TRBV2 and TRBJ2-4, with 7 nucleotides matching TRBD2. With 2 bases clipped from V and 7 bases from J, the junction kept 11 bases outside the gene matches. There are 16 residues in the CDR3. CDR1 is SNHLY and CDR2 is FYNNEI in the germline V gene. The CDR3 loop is CASSESIGEGRNIQYF. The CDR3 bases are TGTGCCAGCAGTGAAAGTATCGGGGAGGGGAGGAACATTCAGTACTTC.

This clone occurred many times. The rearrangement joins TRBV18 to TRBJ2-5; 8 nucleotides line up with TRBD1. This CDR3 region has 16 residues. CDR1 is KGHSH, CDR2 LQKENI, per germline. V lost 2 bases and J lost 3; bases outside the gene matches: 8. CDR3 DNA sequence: TGTGCCAGCTCACCAGCCCGAAAACAGGGGGAAGAGACCCAGTACTTC. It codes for CASSPARKQGEETQYF.

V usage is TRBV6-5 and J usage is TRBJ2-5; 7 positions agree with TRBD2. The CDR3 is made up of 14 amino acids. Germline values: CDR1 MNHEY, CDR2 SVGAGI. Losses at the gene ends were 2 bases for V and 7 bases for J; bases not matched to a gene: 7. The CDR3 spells CASSYGLAARTQYF. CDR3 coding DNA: TGTGCCAGCAGTTACGGGCTAGCGGCCAGGACCCAGTACTTC.

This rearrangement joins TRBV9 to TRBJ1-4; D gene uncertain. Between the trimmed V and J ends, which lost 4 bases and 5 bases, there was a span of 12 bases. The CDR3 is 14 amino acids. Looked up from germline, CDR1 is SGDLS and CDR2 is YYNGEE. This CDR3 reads CASSLYSDNEKLFF. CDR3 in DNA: TGTGCCAGCAGCTTATACAGTGACAATGAAAAACTGTTTTTT.

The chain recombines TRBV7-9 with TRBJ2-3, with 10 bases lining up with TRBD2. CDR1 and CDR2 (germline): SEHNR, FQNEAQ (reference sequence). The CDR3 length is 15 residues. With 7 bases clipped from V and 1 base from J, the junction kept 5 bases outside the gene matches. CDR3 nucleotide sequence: TGTGCCAGCACCAAAGCGGGGGGGGGCACAGATACGCAGTATTTT. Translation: CASTKAGGGTDTQYF.